One and the same sample provided the 8 T cell receptor beta chains below, sequenced in a study of blood T cells in healthy people across ages (dated by TCRdb to 2013 to 2016). Library creation used 5' RACE. Sequencing relied on an Illumina HiSeq 2500. A second PCR of roughly 7 to 12 cycles was run with a J-beta primer mix and a sample-barcoded 5' primer. Clones were called with MiXCR by TCRdb after fastp trimmed the public reads at Q25, and only in-frame beta chains were retained. Duplicate CDR3 protein sequences are folded into a single record with the most common DNA and genes. In all, the sample holds some 730,000 distinct CDR3 sequences, and 20% to 25% of those were seen once. Less than 25% of the sample belongs to the ten largest clones. Source material: blood. These receptors all stem from a man aged 70 or older in good health.

This CDR3 reads CSATHSLTNEKLFF. In DNA form, the CDR3 reads TGCAGCGCAACCCACAGTCTCACTAATGAAAAACTGTTTTTT. The chain is built from TRBV29-1 and TRBJ1-4; D unresolved. The CDR3 covers 14 residues. The germline CDR1 and CDR2 sequences are SQVTM and ANQGSEA. V was pared by 7 bases and J by 2 bases, with 14 bases between.

This chain connects TRBV5-1 to TRBJ2-1, with 11 bases aligning to TRBD2. The V segment lost 7 bases and the J segment 5 bases; nucleotides outside the gene matches: 5. Germline lookup yields CDR1 SGHRS and CDR2 YFSETQ. This CDR3 region has 14 residues. The CDR3 sequence: CASRRGLADNEQFF. The CDR3 nucleotides read TGCGCCAGCCGGCGGGGACTAGCGGACAATGAGCAGTTCTTC.

The chain joins TRBV20-1 to TRBJ1-5; the D is unclear. The CDR3 extends over 12 amino acids. Germline CDR1 DFQATT, CDR2 SNEGSKA (reference sequence). V shed 2 bases and J shed 3 bases, with 5 bases lying between them. CDR3 region: CSARHSNQPQHF. CDR3 DNA: TGCAGTGCTAGACATTCCAATCAGCCCCAGCATTTT.

The chain recombines TRBV20-1 with TRBJ1-4; D remains ambiguous. Trimming cost V 0 bases and J 8 bases, with 16 bases left between them. The CDR3 extends over 15 amino acids. The germline CDR1 and CDR2 sequences are DFQATT and SNEGSKA (reference sequence). CDR3 in amino acids: CSARDPGGSVEKLFF. The CDR3 bases are TGCAGTGCTAGAGACCCCGGAGGGAGCGTCGAAAAACTGTTTTTT.

This clonotype occurred a few times. This chain links TRBV6-5 with TRBJ2-1, with 8 bases aligning to TRBD1. The CDR3 covers 14 residues. V was clipped by 7 bases and J by 10 bases; unmatched bases: 12. The germline V gene has CDR1 MNHEY and CDR2 SVGAGI. The CDR3 sequence is CASTKPGQGNEQFF. CDR3 nucleotide sequence: TGTGCCAGCACCAAACCAGGACAGGGCAACGAGCAGTTCTTC.

The chain has TRBV6-1 and TRBJ1-5; TRBD1 matches 10 bases. This CDR3 has 16 amino acids. V dropped 3 bases and J dropped 6; count of bases not matched to a gene: 8. Germline lookup yields CDR1 MNHNS and CDR2 SASEGT. The CDR3 is CASSELRDRGTQPQHF. CDR3 DNA sequence: TGTGCCAGCAGTGAGCTCCGGGACAGGGGTACTCAGCCCCAGCATTTT.

The chain employs TRBV6-1 and TRBJ1-1, with 12 positions matching TRBD1. Germline V gene lookup returns CDR1 MNHNS and CDR2 SASEGT. V lost 9 bases to trimming and J lost 3 bases; unmatched junction nucleotides: 11. The CDR3 has 16 residues. The CDR3: CASKGTGGAVDTEAFF. In DNA form, the CDR3 reads TGTGCCAGTAAGGGGACAGGGGGCGCGGTGGACACTGAAGCTTTCTTT.

This clonotype occurred once. The rearrangement uses TRBV7-9 and TRBJ2-3; 10 bases line up with TRBD1. Germline lookup yields CDR1 SEHNR and CDR2 FQNEAQ (reference sequence). CDR3 length: 16 residues. Trimming removed 5 bases from V and 4 bases from J; junction bases left unmatched: 9. CDR3 sequence reads: CASSPRGTGDSDTQYF. In DNA, the CDR3 is TGTGCCAGCAGCCCCCGCGGGACAGGGGATTCAGATACGCAGTATTTT.